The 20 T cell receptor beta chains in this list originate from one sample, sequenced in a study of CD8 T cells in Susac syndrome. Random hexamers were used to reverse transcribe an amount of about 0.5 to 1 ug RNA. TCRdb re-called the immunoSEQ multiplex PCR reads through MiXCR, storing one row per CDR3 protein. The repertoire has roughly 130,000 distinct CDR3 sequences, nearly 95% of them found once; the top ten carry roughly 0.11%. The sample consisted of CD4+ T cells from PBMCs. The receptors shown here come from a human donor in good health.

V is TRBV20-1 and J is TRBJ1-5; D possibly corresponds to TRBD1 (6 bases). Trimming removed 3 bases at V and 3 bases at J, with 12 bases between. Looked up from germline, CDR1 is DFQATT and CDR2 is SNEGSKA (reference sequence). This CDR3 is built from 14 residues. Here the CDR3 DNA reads TGCAGTGCTAGCGTGGACAGCAACAATCAGCCCCAGCATTTT. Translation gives CSASVDSNNQPQHF.

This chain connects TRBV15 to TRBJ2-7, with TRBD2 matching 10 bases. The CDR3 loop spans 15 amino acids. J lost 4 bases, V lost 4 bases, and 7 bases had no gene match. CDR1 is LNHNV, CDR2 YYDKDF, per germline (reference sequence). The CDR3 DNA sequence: TGTGCCACCAGCACGAGAACTAGCGGGAAATACGAGCAGTACTTC. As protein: CATSTRTSGKYEQYF.

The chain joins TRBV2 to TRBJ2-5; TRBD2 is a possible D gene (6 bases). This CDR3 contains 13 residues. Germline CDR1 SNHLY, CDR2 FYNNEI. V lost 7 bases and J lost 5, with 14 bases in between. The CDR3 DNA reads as TGTGCCAGCAACCGGGAGCCCGCCGAGACCCAGTACTTC. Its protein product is CASNREPAETQYF. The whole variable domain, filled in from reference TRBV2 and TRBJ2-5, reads EPEVTQTPSHQVTQMGQEVILRCVPISNHLYFYWYRQILGQKVEFLVSFYNNEISEKSEIFDDQFSVERPDGSNFTLKIRSTKLEDSAMYFCASNREPAETQYFGPGTRLLVL.

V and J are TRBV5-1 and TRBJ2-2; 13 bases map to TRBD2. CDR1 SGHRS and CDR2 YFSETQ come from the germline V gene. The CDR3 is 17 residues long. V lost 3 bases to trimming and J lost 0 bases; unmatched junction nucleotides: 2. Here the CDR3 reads CASSWTSGSPNTGELFF. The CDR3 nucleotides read TGCGCCAGCAGCTGGACTAGCGGGAGTCCGAACACCGGGGAGCTGTTTTTT.

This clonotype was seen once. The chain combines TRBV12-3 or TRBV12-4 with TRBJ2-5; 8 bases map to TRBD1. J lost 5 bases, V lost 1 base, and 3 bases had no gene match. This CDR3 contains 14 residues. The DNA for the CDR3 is TGTGCCAGCAGTTTAGGTCGACAGGGGGAGACCCAGTACTTC. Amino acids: CASSLGRQGETQYF.

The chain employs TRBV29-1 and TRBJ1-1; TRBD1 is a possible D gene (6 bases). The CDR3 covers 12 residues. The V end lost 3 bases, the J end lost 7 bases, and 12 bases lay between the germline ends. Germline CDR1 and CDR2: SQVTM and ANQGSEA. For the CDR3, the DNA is TGCAGCGTTGAGACAGGAGGGGATGAAGCTTTCTTT. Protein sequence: CSVETGGDEAFF.

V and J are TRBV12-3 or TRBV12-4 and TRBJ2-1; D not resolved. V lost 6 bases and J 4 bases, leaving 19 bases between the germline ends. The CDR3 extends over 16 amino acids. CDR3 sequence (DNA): TGTGCCAGCAGCCTGCAGTGGGCGGCTGGGTACAATGAGCAGTTCTTC. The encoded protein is CASSLQWAAGYNEQFF.

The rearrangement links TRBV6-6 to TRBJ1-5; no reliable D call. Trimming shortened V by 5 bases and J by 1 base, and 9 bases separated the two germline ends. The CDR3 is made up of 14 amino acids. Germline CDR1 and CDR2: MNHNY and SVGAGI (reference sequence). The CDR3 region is CASSKKDSNQPQHF. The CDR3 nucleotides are TGTGCCAGCAGTAAAAAGGACAGCAATCAGCCCCAGCATTTT.

CDR3 residues: CASSLGGSGSYNEQFF. The CDR3, as DNA: TGCGCCAGCAGCTTGGGTGGTAGCGGTTCCTACAATGAGCAGTTCTTC. The chain combines TRBV5-1 with TRBJ2-1; possible D gene TRBD2, 6 bases. V was clipped by 0 bases and J by 1 base, with 11 bases between them. CDR3 length: 16 residues. CDR1 and CDR2 (germline): SGHRS, YFSETQ.

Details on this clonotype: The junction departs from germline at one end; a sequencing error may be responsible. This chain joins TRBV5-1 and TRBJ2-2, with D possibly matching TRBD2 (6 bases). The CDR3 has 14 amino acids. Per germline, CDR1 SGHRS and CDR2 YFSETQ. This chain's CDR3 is CASSAGPKTGELFF. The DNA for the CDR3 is TGCGCCAGCAGCGCGGGACCGAAGACCGGGGAGCTGTTTTTT.

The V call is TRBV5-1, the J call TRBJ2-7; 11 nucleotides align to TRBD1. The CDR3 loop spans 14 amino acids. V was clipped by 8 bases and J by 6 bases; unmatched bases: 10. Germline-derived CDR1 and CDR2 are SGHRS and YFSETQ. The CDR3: CASQSGQGAREQYF. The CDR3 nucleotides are TGCGCCAGTCAATCCGGACAGGGGGCGCGCGAGCAGTACTTC.

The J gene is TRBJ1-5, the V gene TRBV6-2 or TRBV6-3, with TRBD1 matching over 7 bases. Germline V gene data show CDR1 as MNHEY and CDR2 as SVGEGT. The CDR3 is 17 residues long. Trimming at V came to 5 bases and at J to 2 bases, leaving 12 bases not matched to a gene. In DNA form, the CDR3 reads TGTGCCAGCAGTGGCGAACAGGGGCATCTGGGCAATCAGCCCCAGCATTTT. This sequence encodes CASSGEQGHLGNQPQHF.

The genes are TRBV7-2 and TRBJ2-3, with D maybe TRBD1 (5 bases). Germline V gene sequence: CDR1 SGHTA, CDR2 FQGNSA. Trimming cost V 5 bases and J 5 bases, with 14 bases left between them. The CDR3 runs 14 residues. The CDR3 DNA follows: TGTGCCAGCAGCCAAACCGGCAGGGTAGATACGCAGTATTTT. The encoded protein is CASSQTGRVDTQYF.

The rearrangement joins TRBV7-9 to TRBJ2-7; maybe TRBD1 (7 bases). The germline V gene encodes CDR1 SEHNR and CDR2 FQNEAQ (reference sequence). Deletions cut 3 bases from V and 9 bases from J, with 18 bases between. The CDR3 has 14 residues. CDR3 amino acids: CASSLQGGSSGQYF. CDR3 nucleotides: TGTGCCAGCAGCTTGCAGGGGGGCAGTTCGGGGCAGTACTTC.

The CDR3 nucleotides are TGCAGTGAGGGGGTGGGAGAGACCCAGTACTTC. This gives the protein CSEGVGETQYF. This chain connects TRBV20-1 to TRBJ2-5; possibly TRBD1 for D (6 bases). With 7 bases removed from V and 4 bases from J, the gap between germline ends came to 10 bases. CDR3 length: 11 amino acids. Per the germline V gene, CDR1 is DFQATT and CDR2 is SNEGSKA (reference sequence).

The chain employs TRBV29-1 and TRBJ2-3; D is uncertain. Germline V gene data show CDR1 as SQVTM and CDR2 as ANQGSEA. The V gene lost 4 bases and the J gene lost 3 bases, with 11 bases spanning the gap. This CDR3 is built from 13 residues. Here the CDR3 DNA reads TGCAGCGTTGTAGTTCAGGAGACAGATACGCAGTATTTT. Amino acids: CSVVVQETDTQYF.

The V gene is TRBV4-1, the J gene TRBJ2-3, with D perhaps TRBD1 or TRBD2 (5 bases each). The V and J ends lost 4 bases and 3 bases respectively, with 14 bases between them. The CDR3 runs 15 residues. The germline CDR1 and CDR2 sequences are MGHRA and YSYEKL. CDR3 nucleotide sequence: TGCGCCAGCAGCCCCCTGGGGGAATTTACAGATACGCAGTATTTT. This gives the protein CASSPLGEFTDTQYF.

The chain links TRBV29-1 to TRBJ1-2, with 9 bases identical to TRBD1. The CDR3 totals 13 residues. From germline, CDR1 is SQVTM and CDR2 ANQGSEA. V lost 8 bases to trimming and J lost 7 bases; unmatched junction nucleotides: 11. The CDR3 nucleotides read TGCAGCTCAGACTCCGGGACAGGGCTTGGCTACACCTTC. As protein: CSSDSGTGLGYTF.

CDR3 residues: CASSQITPWAGELFF. In DNA form, the CDR3 reads TGCGCCAGCAGCCAAATCACTCCTTGGGCCGGGGAGCTGTTTTTT. J is TRBJ2-2 and V is TRBV4-1; no clear D. The CDR3 totals 15 residues. V lost 2 bases and J lost 6, with 13 bases in between. Germline assignment: CDR1 MGHRA and CDR2 YSYEKL.

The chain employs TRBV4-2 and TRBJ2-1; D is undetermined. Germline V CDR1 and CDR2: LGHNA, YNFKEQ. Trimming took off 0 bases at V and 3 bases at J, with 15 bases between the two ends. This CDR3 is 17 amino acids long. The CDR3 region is CASSQDSPLARYNEQFF. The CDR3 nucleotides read TGTGCCAGCAGCCAAGATTCCCCCCTTGCGCGCTACAATGAGCAGTTCTTC.